This T cell receptor (beta chain) was recorded in a study of T-cell memory formation after mild COVID-19. Ten or more counts support this clonotype. The germline gives CDR1 SGHRS, CDR2 YFSETQ. Trimming left V 1 base short and J 4 bases short, with 16 bases between. The CDR3 has 16 residues. TCRdb re-called the 5' RACE reads with MiXCR, one entry per CDR3 protein. The sample carries 27,000 or so distinct CDR3 sequences, approximately 7% recorded once. The sequence came from an adult woman who had mild COVID-19 (a few samples of this study predate the infection). Cell type and time point are not known. The rearrangement joins TRBV5-1 to TRBJ2-3; D tentatively reads TRBD1 or TRBD2 (6 bases each). The sequenced sample was PBMCs or a T cell subset sorted from them (not recorded which). The CDR3 is CASSLLRAEGADTQYF. In DNA form, the CDR3 reads TGCGCCAGCAGCTTGTTAAGGGCGGAGGGGGCAGATACGCAGTATTTT. Based on the CDR3 plus reference TRBV5-1 and TRBJ2-3, the full variable domain is KAGVTQTPRYLIKTRGQQVTLSCSPISGHRSVSWYQQTPGQGLQFLFEYFSETQRNKGNFPGRFSGRQFSNSRSEMNVSTLELGDSALYLCASSLLRAEGADTQYFGPGTRLTVL.